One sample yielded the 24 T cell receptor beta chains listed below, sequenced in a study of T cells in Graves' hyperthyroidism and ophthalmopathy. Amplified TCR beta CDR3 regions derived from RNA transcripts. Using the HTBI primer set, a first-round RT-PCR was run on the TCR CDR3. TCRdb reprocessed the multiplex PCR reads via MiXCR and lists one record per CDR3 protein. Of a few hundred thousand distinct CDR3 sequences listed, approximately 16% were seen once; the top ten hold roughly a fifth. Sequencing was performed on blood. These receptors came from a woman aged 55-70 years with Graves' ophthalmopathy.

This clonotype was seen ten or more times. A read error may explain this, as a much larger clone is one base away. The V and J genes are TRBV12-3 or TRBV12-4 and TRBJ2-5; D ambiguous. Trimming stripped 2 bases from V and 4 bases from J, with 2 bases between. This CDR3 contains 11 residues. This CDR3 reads CASSLIETQYF. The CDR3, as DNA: TGTGCCAGCAGTTTAATAGAGACCCAGTACTTC.

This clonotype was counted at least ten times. CDR3 region: CAWSPGEGLGTDTQYF. The CDR3 DNA reads as TGTGCCTGGAGTCCCGGGGAGGGGTTAGGCACAGATACGCAGTATTTT. This rearrangement joins TRBV30 to TRBJ2-3, with 7 bases identical to TRBD2. CDR1 GTSNPN and CDR2 SVGIG come from the germline V gene (reference sequence). V lost 2 bases to trimming and J lost 1 base; unmatched junction nucleotides: 9. The CDR3 runs 16 residues.

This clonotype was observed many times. The CDR3 DNA reads TGTGCCAGCTCACCTCCAGGGCCCGAGACCCAGTACTTC. It specifies CASSPPGPETQYF. The chain carries TRBV18 and TRBJ2-5; possible D gene TRBD1, 5 bases. Per the germline V gene, CDR1 is KGHSH and CDR2 is LQKENI. The V end was cut by 3 bases, the J end by 5 bases, with 10 bases between. This CDR3 is 13 amino acids long.

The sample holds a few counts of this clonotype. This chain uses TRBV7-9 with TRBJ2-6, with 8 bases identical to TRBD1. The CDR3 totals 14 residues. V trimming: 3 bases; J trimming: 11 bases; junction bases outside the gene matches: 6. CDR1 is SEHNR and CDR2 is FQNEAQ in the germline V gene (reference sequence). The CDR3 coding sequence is TGTGCCAGCAGCTTGGACAGGGAGGTAGACGTCCTGACTTTC. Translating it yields CASSLDREVDVLTF.

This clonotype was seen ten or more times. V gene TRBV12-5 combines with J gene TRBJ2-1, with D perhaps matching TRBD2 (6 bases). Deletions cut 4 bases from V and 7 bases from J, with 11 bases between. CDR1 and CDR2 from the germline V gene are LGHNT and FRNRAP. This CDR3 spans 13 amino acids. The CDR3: CASGWDSSNEQFF. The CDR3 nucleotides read TGTGCTAGTGGTTGGGACTCGTCGAATGAGCAGTTCTTC.

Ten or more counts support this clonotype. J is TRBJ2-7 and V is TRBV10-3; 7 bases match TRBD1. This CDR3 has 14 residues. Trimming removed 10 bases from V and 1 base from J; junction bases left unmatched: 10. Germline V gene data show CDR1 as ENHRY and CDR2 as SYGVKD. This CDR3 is CATHMDRRSYEQYF. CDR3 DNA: TGTGCCACCCACATGGACAGGCGATCCTACGAGCAGTACTTC.

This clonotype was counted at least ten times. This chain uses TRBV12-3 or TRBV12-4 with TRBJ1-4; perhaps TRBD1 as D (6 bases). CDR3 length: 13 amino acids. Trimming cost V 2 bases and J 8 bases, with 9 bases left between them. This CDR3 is CASSLSRGEKLFF. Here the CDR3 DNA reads TGTGCCAGCAGTTTATCCAGGGGAGAAAAACTGTTTTTT.

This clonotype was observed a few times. CDR3 DNA sequence: TGTGCCAGTAGTACTGACAGGGGGCATGACAATGAGCAGTTCTTC. Translating it yields CASSTDRGHDNEQFF. The V call is TRBV19, the J call TRBJ2-1, with TRBD1 identical over 10 bases. The CDR3 sequence is 15 residues long. Germline loops: CDR1 LNHDA, CDR2 SQIVND (reference sequence). The V segment lost 4 bases and the J segment 5 bases; nucleotides outside the gene matches: 5.

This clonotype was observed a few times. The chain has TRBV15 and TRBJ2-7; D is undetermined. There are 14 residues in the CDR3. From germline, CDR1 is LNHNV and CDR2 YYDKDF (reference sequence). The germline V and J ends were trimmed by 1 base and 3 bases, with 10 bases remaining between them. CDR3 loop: CATSRGGGRYEQYF. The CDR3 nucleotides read TGTGCCACCAGCAGAGGTGGCGGACGCTACGAGCAGTACTTC.

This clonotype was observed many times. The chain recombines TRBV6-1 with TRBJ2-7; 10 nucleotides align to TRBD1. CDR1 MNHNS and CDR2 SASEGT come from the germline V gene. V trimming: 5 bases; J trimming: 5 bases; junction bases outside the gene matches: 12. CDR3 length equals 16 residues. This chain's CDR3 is CASSSPGQGSPHEQYF. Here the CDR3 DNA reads TGTGCCAGCAGTTCTCCGGGACAGGGGTCCCCACACGAGCAGTACTTC.

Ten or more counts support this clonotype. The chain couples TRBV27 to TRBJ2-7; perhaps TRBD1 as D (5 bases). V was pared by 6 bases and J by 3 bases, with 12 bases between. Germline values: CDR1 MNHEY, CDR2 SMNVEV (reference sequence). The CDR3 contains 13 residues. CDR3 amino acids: CASSPRTGYEQYF. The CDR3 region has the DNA TGTGCCAGCAGCCCGCGAACAGGCTACGAGCAGTACTTC.

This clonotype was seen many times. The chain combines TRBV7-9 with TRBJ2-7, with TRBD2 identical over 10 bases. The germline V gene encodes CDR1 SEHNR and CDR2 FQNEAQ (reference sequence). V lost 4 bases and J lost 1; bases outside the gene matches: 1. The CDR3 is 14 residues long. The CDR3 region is CASSSLAGSYEQYF. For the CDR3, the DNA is TGTGCCAGCAGCTCACTAGCGGGGTCCTACGAGCAGTACTTC.

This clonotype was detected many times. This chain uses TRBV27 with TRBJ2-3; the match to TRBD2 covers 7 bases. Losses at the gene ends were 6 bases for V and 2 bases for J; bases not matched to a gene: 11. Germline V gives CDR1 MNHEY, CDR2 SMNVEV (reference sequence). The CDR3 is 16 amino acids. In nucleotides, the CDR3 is TGTGCCAGCAGGGGTGGGCGGGAGAACCCCACAGATACGCAGTATTTT. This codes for CASRGGRENPTDTQYF.

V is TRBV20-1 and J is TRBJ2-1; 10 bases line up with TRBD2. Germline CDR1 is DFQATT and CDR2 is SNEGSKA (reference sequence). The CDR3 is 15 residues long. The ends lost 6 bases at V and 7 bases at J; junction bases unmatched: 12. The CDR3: CSANPGTSAGNEQFF. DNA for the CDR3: TGCAGTGCCAATCCCGGGACTAGCGCGGGGAATGAGCAGTTCTTC.

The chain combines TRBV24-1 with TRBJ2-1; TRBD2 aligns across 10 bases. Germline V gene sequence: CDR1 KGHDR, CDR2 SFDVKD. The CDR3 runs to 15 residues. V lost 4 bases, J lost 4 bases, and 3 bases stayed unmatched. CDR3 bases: TGTGCCACCAGTGACCGGACTAGCGGATACAATGAGCAGTTCTTC. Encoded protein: CATSDRTSGYNEQFF.

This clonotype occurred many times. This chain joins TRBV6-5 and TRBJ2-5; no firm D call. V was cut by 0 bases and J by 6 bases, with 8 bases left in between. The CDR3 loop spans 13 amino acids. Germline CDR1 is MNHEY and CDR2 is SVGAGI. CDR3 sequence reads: CASSYSEAQTQYF. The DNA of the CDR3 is TGTGCCAGCAGTTACTCAGAAGCGCAGACCCAGTACTTC.

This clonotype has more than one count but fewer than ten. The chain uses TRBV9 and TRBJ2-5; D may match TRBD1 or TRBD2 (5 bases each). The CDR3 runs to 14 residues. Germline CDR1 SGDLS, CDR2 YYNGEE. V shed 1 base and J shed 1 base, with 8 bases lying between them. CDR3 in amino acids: CASSVWGTQETQYF. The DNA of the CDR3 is TGTGCCAGCAGCGTATGGGGGACCCAAGAGACCCAGTACTTC.

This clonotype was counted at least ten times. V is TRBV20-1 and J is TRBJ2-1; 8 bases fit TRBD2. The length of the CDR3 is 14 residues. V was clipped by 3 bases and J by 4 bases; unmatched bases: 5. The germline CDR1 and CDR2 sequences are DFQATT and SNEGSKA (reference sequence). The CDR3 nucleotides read TGCAGTGCTAGTCGGGAGGGAGGTTACAATGAGCAGTTCTTC. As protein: CSASREGGYNEQFF.

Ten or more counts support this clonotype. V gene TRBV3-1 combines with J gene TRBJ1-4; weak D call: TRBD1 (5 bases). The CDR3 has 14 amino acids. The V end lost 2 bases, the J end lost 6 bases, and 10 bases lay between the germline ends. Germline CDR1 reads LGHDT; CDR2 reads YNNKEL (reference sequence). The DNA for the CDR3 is TGTGCCAGCAGCCAACAGGGAAACGATGAAAAACTGTTTTTT. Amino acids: CASSQQGNDEKLFF.

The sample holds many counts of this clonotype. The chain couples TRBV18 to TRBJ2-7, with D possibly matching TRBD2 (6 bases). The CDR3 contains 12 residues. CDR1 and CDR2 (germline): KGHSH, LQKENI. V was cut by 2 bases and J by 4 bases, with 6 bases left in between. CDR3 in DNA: TGTGCCAGCTCACCAGGAGGGTACGAGCAGTACTTC. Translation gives CASSPGGYEQYF.

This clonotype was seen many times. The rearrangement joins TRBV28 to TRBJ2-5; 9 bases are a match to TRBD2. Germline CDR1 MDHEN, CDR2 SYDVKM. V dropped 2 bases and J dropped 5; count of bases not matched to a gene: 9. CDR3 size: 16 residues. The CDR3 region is CASSLAGGPEMETQYF. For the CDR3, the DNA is TGTGCCAGCAGTTTAGCGGGAGGGCCTGAGATGGAGACCCAGTACTTC.

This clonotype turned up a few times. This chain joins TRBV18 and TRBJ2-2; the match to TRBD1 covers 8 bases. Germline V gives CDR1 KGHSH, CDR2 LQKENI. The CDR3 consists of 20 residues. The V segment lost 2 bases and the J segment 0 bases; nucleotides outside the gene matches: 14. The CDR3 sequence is CASSPVRQGTQGTNTGELFF. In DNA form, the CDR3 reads TGTGCCAGCTCACCAGTGCGACAGGGGACGCAAGGGACGAACACCGGGGAGCTGTTTTTT. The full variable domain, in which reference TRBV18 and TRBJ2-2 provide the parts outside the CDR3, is NAGVMQNPRHLVRRRGQEARLRCSPMKGHSHVYWYRQLPEEGLKFMVYLQKENIIDESGMPKERFSAEFPKEGPSILRIQQVVRGDSAAYFCASSPVRQGTQGTNTGELFFGEGSRLTVL.

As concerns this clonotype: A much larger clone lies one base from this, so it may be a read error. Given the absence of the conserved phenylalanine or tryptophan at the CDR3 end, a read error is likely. The chain's CDR3 is CASSQELAGIIRETQYL. The CDR3 DNA is TGTGCCAGCAGCCAAGAACTAGCGGGAATAATTCGAGAGACCCAGTACTTA. The V gene is TRBV3-1, the J gene TRBJ2-5, with 10 bases matching TRBD2. This CDR3 has 17 amino acids. V trimming: 0 bases; J trimming: 4 bases; junction bases outside the gene matches: 8. Germline V gives CDR1 LGHDT, CDR2 YNNKEL (reference sequence).

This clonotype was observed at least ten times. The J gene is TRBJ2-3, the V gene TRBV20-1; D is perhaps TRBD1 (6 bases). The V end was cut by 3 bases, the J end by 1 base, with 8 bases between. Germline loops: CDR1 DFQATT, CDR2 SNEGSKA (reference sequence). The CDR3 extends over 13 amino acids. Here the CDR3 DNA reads TGCAGTGCTAGGTCAGGGGGCACAGATACGCAGTATTTT. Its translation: CSARSGGTDTQYF.